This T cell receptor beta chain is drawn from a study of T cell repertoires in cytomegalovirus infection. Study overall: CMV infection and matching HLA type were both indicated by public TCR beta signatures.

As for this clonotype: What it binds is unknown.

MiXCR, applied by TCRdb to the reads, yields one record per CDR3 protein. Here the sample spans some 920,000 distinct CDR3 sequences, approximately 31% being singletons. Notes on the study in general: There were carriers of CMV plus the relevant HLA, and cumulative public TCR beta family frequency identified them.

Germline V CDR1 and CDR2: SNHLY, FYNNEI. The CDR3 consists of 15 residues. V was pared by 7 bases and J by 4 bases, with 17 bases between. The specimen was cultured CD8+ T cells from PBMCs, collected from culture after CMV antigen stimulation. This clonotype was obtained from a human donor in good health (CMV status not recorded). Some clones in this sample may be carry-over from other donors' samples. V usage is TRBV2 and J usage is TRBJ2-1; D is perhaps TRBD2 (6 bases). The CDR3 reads CASTLIRGIYNEQFF. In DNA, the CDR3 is TGTGCCAGCACTTTGATCCGGGGGATTTACAATGAGCAGTTCTTC. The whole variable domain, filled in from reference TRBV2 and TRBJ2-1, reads EPEVTQTPSHQVTQMGQEVILRCVPISNHLYFYWYRQILGQKVEFLVSFYNNEISEKSEIFDDQFSVERPDGSNFTLKIRSTKLEDSAMYFCASTLIRGIYNEQFFGPGTRLTVL.